The 24 T cell receptor beta chains listed next were all sequenced from one sample in a study of blood T cell repertoires in COVID-19. The method was immunoSEQ multiplex PCR; TCRdb's version includes in-frame clones alone and lacks a portion of them. The sample consists of under 300,000 clones, about nine tenths of them appearing once. Sample: peripheral blood. These TCRs come from a man aged 30 to 45 with COVID-19, enrolled during active disease.

V usage is TRBV12-3 or TRBV12-4 and J usage is TRBJ1-1, with no clear D. Trimming pared 6 bases from V and 8 bases from J, leaving 16 bases between. The CDR3 totals 13 residues. The CDR3 DNA is TGTGCCAGCAGGTTTCGGCGGGGAGCCGAAGCTTTCTTT. Translated: CASRFRRGAEAFF.

About this clone itself: One junction end disagrees with the germline gene, perhaps due to a read error. The chain links TRBV19 to TRBJ2-7, with TRBD2 identical over 9 bases. This CDR3 has 16 residues. CDR1 is LNHDA, CDR2 SQIVND, per germline (reference sequence). CDR3 nucleotides: TGTGCCAGTAGTATGAACCGCGGGGGGGCCTCCTCCGAGCAGTACTTC. As protein: CASSMNRGGASSEQYF.

CDR3 in DNA: TGCGCCAGCAGCTTCAATTCAGAGAACACTGAAGCTTTCTTT. Its translation: CASSFNSENTEAFF. The J gene is TRBJ1-1, the V gene TRBV5-1; D not resolved. V lost 2 bases and J lost 1, with 9 bases in between. The germline gives CDR1 SGHRS, CDR2 YFSETQ. The length of the CDR3 is 14 residues.

This clone was counted only a few times. The chain couples TRBV10-1 to TRBJ1-1; 10 bases map to TRBD1. The CDR3 contains 16 residues. J was trimmed by 3 bases and V by 2 bases; bases with no gene match: 6. Per the germline V gene, CDR1 is WNHNN and CDR2 is SYGVQD (reference sequence). CDR3 bases: TGCGCCAGCAGTGAGCAATTGGACAGGGGGGACACTGAAGCTTTCTTT. It specifies CASSEQLDRGDTEAFF.

This clone was seen only once. This chain uses TRBV19 with TRBJ1-5; TRBD1 might be the D (6 bases). The germline gives CDR1 LNHDA, CDR2 SQIVND (reference sequence). This CDR3 spans 14 amino acids. V lost 7 bases and J 0 bases, leaving 10 bases between the germline ends. This CDR3 is CASNTGNSNQPQHF. The CDR3 bases are TGTGCCAGTAACACAGGGAATAGCAATCAGCCCCAGCATTTT.

The V call is TRBV2, the J call TRBJ2-3, with TRBD2 matching 8 bases. Germline CDR1 and CDR2: SNHLY and FYNNEI. This CDR3 region has 15 residues. J was trimmed by 3 bases and V by 8 bases; bases with no gene match: 10. The CDR3 region has the DNA TGTGCCAGCCGATACGCGGGGGGAGGTACAGATACGCAGTATTTT. Translation: CASRYAGGGTDTQYF.

The chain recombines TRBV27 with TRBJ1-2; 8 nucleotides agree with TRBD1. Losses at the gene ends were 2 bases for V and 4 bases for J; bases not matched to a gene: 6. Germline CDR1 is MNHEY and CDR2 is SMNVEV (reference sequence). The CDR3 runs 15 residues. DNA for the CDR3: TGTGCCAGCAGTTTAGTCAGGGGGCTTGGCTATGGCTACACCTTC. Its translation: CASSLVRGLGYGYTF.

This clone was counted once. The rearrangement joins TRBV7-9 to TRBJ2-5; 8 bases agree with TRBD2. Germline CDR1 SEHNR, CDR2 FQNEAQ (reference sequence). J gave up 5 bases and V 6 bases, and 14 bases lay outside the gene matches. The CDR3 is 16 residues long. CDR3 sequence reads: CASSEGAGGLVETQYF. The DNA of the CDR3 is TGTGCCAGCAGTGAGGGCGCGGGGGGCCTGGTGGAGACCCAGTACTTC.

The chain has TRBV30 and TRBJ1-2, with 7 positions matching TRBD1. Germline assignment: CDR1 GTSNPN and CDR2 SVGIG (reference sequence). The junction had 8 bases not matched to a gene; V was cut back by 7 bases and J by 0 bases. The CDR3 runs 14 residues. The CDR3: CASQGGRANYGYTF. CDR3 sequence (DNA): TGTGCCTCGCAGGGGGGTCGAGCTAACTATGGCTACACCTTC.

This clone has more than one count but fewer than ten. The J gene is TRBJ2-3, the V gene TRBV6-6; maybe TRBD1 (5 bases). The V end lost 4 bases, the J end lost 0 bases, and 11 bases lay between the germline ends. The CDR3 totals 15 residues. The germline V gene encodes CDR1 MNHNY and CDR2 SVGAGI (reference sequence). The DNA of the CDR3 is TGTGCCAGCAGTTCACAGGACCTTAGCACAGATACGCAGTATTTT. Residues: CASSSQDLSTDTQYF.

The chain couples TRBV5-1 to TRBJ2-1, with 14 bases matching TRBD2. The V gene's germline CDR1 is SGHRS and CDR2 YFSETQ. J was trimmed by 6 bases and V by 4 bases; bases with no gene match: 9. This CDR3 is built from 17 residues. The CDR3 reads CASSTAGLAGALNEQFF. CDR3 coding DNA: TGCGCCAGCAGCACGGCGGGACTAGCGGGGGCCCTCAATGAGCAGTTCTTC.

The chain employs TRBV12-3 or TRBV12-4 and TRBJ2-3; D may be TRBD2 (5 bases). V dropped 2 bases and J dropped 3 bases, with 6 bases sitting between them. The CDR3 sequence is 13 residues long. The CDR3 DNA is TGTGCCAGCAGTTTACGGGGAACAGATACGCAGTATTTT. Protein product: CASSLRGTDTQYF.

J is TRBJ1-2 and V is TRBV6-5; the match to TRBD1 covers 8 bases. Trimming at V came to 7 bases and at J to 6 bases, leaving 7 bases not matched to a gene. The CDR3 is made up of 13 amino acids. Germline values: CDR1 MNHEY, CDR2 SVGAGI. CDR3 sequence reads: CASKRTGKDGYTF. In DNA form, the CDR3 reads TGTGCCAGCAAAAGGACAGGGAAGGATGGCTACACCTTC.

The V call is TRBV7-3, the J call TRBJ2-3; 7 nucleotides line up with TRBD2. Germline CDR1 and CDR2: SGHTA and FQGTGA. After removal of 2 bases from V and 0 bases from J, the junction contained 2 bases not matched to a gene. CDR3 length equals 15 residues. The CDR3 nucleotides read TGTGCCAGCAGCTTACAAGCGGGGAGCACAGATACGCAGTATTTT. Residues: CASSLQAGSTDTQYF.

V usage is TRBV21-1 and J usage is TRBJ1-5. TRBV21-1 is flagged as a pseudogene. There are 19 residues in the CDR3. CDR3 sequence (DNA): TGTGCCAGCACCTTACTATCGTATCGGGGGGTACTTGGCAATCAGCCCCAGCATTTT. Translated: CASTLLSYRGVLGNQPQHF.

The rearrangement joins TRBV9 to TRBJ1-2; TRBD1 might be the D (6 bases). V lost 3 bases and J 2 bases, leaving 14 bases between the germline ends. The CDR3 contains 15 residues. Germline CDR1 is SGDLS and CDR2 is YYNGEE. The DNA of the CDR3 is TGTGCCAGCAGCGAGGGCCCTGGGGGCAACTATGGCTACACCTTC. This gives the protein CASSEGPGGNYGYTF.

In this sample, this clone turned up a few times. The chain combines TRBV2 with TRBJ2-3, with 10 bases aligning to TRBD1. The CDR3 contains 13 residues. Germline CDR1 reads SNHLY; CDR2 reads FYNNEI. The trim removed 8 bases at V and 6 bases at J, leaving 5 bases unmatched. The CDR3 sequence: CASRTGGTDTQYF. In DNA form, the CDR3 reads TGTGCCAGCCGGACAGGGGGGACGGATACGCAGTATTTT.

The chain uses TRBV7-9 and TRBJ2-2, with D perhaps TRBD1 (6 bases). Germline CDR1 is SEHNR and CDR2 is FQNEAQ (reference sequence). This CDR3 region has 14 residues. The ends were cut back, 5 bases at V and 1 base at J, with 8 bases in the middle. Written as DNA, the CDR3 is TGTGCCAGCAGCCCGACAGGGAACACCGGGGAGCTGTTTTTT. Translating it yields CASSPTGNTGELFF. The full variable domain, rest sourced from reference TRBV7-9 and TRBJ2-2, is DTGVSQNPRHKITKRGQNVTFRCDPISEHNRLYWYRQTLGQGPEFLTYFQNEAQLEKSRLLSDRFSAERPKGSFSTLEIQRTEQGDSAMYLCASSPTGNTGELFFGEGSRLTVL.

The V gene is TRBV2, the J gene TRBJ2-2; TRBD1 aligns across 7 bases. J lost 1 base, V lost 6 bases, and 5 bases had no gene match. This CDR3 has 15 amino acids. The germline CDR1 and CDR2 sequences are SNHLY and FYNNEI. In DNA form, the CDR3 reads TGTGCCAGCAGCCTGACAGGGATGAACACCGGGGAGCTGTTTTTT. It codes for CASSLTGMNTGELFF.

CDR3 region: CASSYQDRVQETQYF. The DNA of the CDR3 is TGCGCCAGCAGCTACCAGGACAGGGTTCAGGAGACCCAGTACTTC. V usage is TRBV5-1 and J usage is TRBJ2-5; 8 bases align to TRBD1. The V gene end was trimmed by 3 bases and the J gene end by 5 bases; junction bases not matched to a gene: 9. CDR3 length: 15 amino acids. Looked up from germline, CDR1 is SGHRS and CDR2 is YFSETQ.

The J gene is TRBJ1-1, the V gene TRBV7-3, with D maybe TRBD1 (5 bases). This CDR3 is 13 amino acids long. Germline CDR1 and CDR2: SGHTA and FQGTGA. Trimming left V 4 bases short and J 0 bases short, with 6 bases between. The CDR3 is CASSSGMNTEAFF. CDR3 nucleotides: TGTGCCAGCAGCTCAGGGATGAACACTGAAGCTTTCTTT.

The chain joins TRBV5-4 to TRBJ1-2, with D hard to call. CDR1 and CDR2 (germline): SGHNT, YYREEE (reference sequence). The CDR3 contains 14 residues. V was cut by 4 bases and J by 6 bases, with 16 bases left in between. The CDR3, as DNA: TGTGCCAGCAGCGTACAGACGAGGAGGGATGGCTACACCTTC. This gives the protein CASSVQTRRDGYTF. The variable domain in full, with the rest retrieved from reference TRBV5-4 and TRBJ1-2, is ETGVTQSPTHLIKTRGQQVTLRCSSQSGHNTVSWYQQALGQGPQFIFQYYREEENGRGNFPPRFSGLQFPNYSSELNVNALELDDSALYLCASSVQTRRDGYTFGSGTRLTVV.

V gene TRBV19 combines with J gene TRBJ2-1, with no clear D. V was pared by 3 bases and J by 4 bases, with 10 bases between. The length of the CDR3 is 14 residues. Germline V gene sequence: CDR1 LNHDA, CDR2 SQIVND (reference sequence). The DNA of the CDR3 is TGTGCCAGTAGTATGCAGAAACCGTACAATGAGCAGTTCTTC. Its translation: CASSMQKPYNEQFF.

The rearrangement links TRBV6-4 to TRBJ1-6; 7 bases map to TRBD1. After removal of 3 bases from V and 7 bases from J, the junction contained 6 bases not matched to a gene. Germline V gene lookup returns CDR1 MRHNA and CDR2 SNTAGT. There are 15 residues in the CDR3. The CDR3 spells CASSEGRGRNSPLHF. DNA of the CDR3: TGTGCCAGCAGTGAGGGAAGGGGGCGAAATTCACCCCTCCACTTT.